Listed below are T cell receptor beta chains from one sample, sequenced in a study of cytomegalovirus exposure and HLA in healthy donors. Only in-frame clones appear in the TCRdb table, and some are missing; sequencing was by immunoSEQ multiplex PCR. The sample records around 87,000 clones, approximately 80% being singletons. The specimen sequenced was PBMCs. The receptors here all came from a man aged 40-50 years in good health and CMV-seronegative. CDR3s include the opening cysteine and the closing phenylalanine or tryptophan. Each record gives: V gene, clone size, J gene, CDR3 protein. The size field is filled for only some rows; it gives once, few, many or a size class.

v_call: TRBV7-2
clone_size: -
j_call: TRBJ1-1
cdr3_aa: CASSLGRRGTEAFF

v_call: TRBV14
clone_size: -
j_call: TRBJ2-1
cdr3_aa: CASSQVPRGLSHNEQFF

v_call: TRBV5-4
clone_size: -
j_call: TRBJ2-4
cdr3_aa: CASSTAPWRAPNIQYF

v_call: TRBV15
clone_size: once
j_call: TRBJ2-7
cdr3_aa: CATRKTGDGEQYF

v_call: TRBV18
clone_size: -
j_call: TRBJ1-4
cdr3_aa: CASSPGTDEKLFF

v_call: TRBV28
clone_size: -
j_call: TRBJ2-1
cdr3_aa: CASRSSGEGYNEQFF

v_call: TRBV10-3
clone_size: -
j_call: TRBJ1-2
cdr3_aa: CAATGTGVYGYTF

v_call: TRBV6-4
clone_size: -
j_call: TRBJ1-3
cdr3_aa: CASSDRQGEKGNTIYF

v_call: TRBV11-2
clone_size: -
j_call: TRBJ2-7
cdr3_aa: CASSLDAGGHEQYF

v_call: TRBV27
clone_size: -
j_call: TRBJ1-1
cdr3_aa: CASIRFSGTGGLNTEAFF

v_call: TRBV5-1
clone_size: -
j_call: TRBJ1-3
cdr3_aa: CASSLDSRANRGNTIYF

v_call: TRBV4-3
clone_size: -
j_call: TRBJ2-7
cdr3_aa: CASSQVQGSAYEQYF

v_call: TRBV6-1
clone_size: -
j_call: TRBJ2-3
cdr3_aa: CASSHDGGGTDTQYF

v_call: TRBV5-6
clone_size: -
j_call: TRBJ1-2
cdr3_aa: CASSLPLIPNYGYTF

v_call: TRBV5-5
clone_size: once
j_call: TRBJ2-7
cdr3_aa: CASSPSSGTYEQYF

v_call: TRBV7-9
clone_size: -
j_call: TRBJ2-7
cdr3_aa: CASSSLGFSYEQYF

v_call: TRBV11-3
clone_size: few
j_call: TRBJ2-2
cdr3_aa: CASSLSNTGELFF

v_call: TRBV9
clone_size: -
j_call: TRBJ2-7
cdr3_aa: CASSVGGGSPYEQYF

v_call: TRBV2
clone_size: -
j_call: TRBJ1-2
cdr3_aa: CASSKNRGNTDGYTF

v_call: TRBV27
clone_size: -
j_call: TRBJ2-3
cdr3_aa: CASTLLAASSTDTQYF